The TCR beta chain under discussion was sequenced for a study of cytomegalovirus exposure and HLA in healthy donors. Both 60 Vbeta primers and 13 Jbeta primers went into the PCR. The method was immunoSEQ multiplex PCR; TCRdb's version includes in-frame clones alone and lacks a portion of them. The table has around 180,000 clones, about three quarters seen once. In the case of this clone: The antigen is unknown.

V dropped 11 bases and J dropped 4; count of bases not matched to a gene: 3. Per germline, CDR1 MNHEY and CDR2 SMNVEV (reference sequence). The CDR3 length is 11 residues. General study results and limits: Among TCR sequences, most were rare, though some public TCRs appeared in many donors. TCR beta V segments were, for the most part, productive about 87% or about 30% of the time in an earlier analysis.

The TCR comes from a girl aged 10 to 17 in good health and CMV-seronegative. The V and J genes are TRBV27 and TRBJ1-1, with 8 bases lining up with TRBD1. The sample comprised PBMCs. CDR3 coding DNA: TGTGCCTCCACAGGGGGCACTGAAGCTTTCTTT. It encodes CASTGGTEAFF.